Listed here are 20 T cell receptor beta chains from one sample, sequenced in a study of blood T cell repertoires in COVID-19. Assay: immunoSEQ multiplex PCR; the TCRdb copy retains only in-frame clones and omits some. The sample carries around 130,000 clones, more than 75% recorded once. Input material: peripheral blood. The receptors were sampled from a human donor in a cohort sampled during active COVID-19.

For this clone: Other DNA sequences in this sample translate to the same CDR3. The chain employs TRBV30 and TRBJ2-5, with D tentatively TRBD1 (5 bases). CDR1 and CDR2 from the germline V gene are GTSNPN and SVGIG (reference sequence). V shed 2 bases and J shed 4 bases, with 11 bases lying between them. The CDR3 contains 13 residues. The CDR3 region has the DNA TGTGCCTGGAGTCGCAGGGTCAGAGAGACCCAGTACTTC. Translation gives CAWSRRVRETQYF.

This clone was counted a single time. The chain uses TRBV10-2 and TRBJ2-5; a possible D gene is TRBD2 (5 bases). The V end lost 2 bases, the J end lost 2 bases, and 9 bases lay between the germline ends. The CDR3 is 14 amino acids. Looked up from germline, CDR1 is WSHSY and CDR2 is SAAADI. DNA of the CDR3: TGCGCCAGCAGTGAGGCGGGTATTCAAGAGACCCAGTACTTC. Its protein is CASSEAGIQETQYF.

The chain carries TRBV18 and TRBJ1-5, with 7 bases aligning to TRBD1. Germline CDR1 KGHSH, CDR2 LQKENI. With V trimmed by 4 bases and J by 0 bases, 6 bases remained unmatched. The CDR3 runs 16 residues. The CDR3 nucleotides are TGTGCCAGCTCACATGAGACAGGGAATAGCAATCAGCCCCAGCATTTT. It yields the protein CASSHETGNSNQPQHF.

This clone was counted a few times. V and J are TRBV9 and TRBJ2-7; 16 positions match TRBD2. Trimming at V came to 4 bases and at J to 5 bases, leaving 6 bases not matched to a gene. This CDR3 is built from 16 residues. Germline-derived CDR1 and CDR2 are SGDLS and YYNGEE. The CDR3 spells CASSPGTSGGVNEQYF. CDR3 DNA sequence: TGTGCCAGCAGCCCTGGGACTAGCGGGGGGGTCAACGAGCAGTACTTC.

The rearrangement links TRBV7-2 to TRBJ2-7; D is unresolved. Germline V gives CDR1 SGHTA, CDR2 FQGNSA. The CDR3 has 14 amino acids. V lost 1 base and J 2 bases, leaving 9 bases between the germline ends. Written as DNA, the CDR3 is TGTGCCAGCAGCTTAGGGGCACCTCCCTACGAGCAGTACTTC. It translates to CASSLGAPPYEQYF.

V is TRBV28 and J is TRBJ2-1, with 9 bases fitting TRBD1. The CDR3 consists of 15 residues. With 3 bases clipped from V and 6 bases from J, the junction kept 6 bases outside the gene matches. Germline CDR1 reads MDHEN; CDR2 reads SYDVKM. The CDR3 sequence is CASSFGDRAANEQFF. CDR3 in DNA: TGTGCCAGCAGTTTTGGGGACAGGGCGGCCAATGAGCAGTTCTTC.

V usage is TRBV12-3 or TRBV12-4 and J usage is TRBJ2-5, with a possible D match to TRBD2 (5 bases). The CDR3 has 13 residues. Trimming removed 2 bases at V and 4 bases at J, with 8 bases between. The CDR3 loop reads CASSLSGVETQYF. In DNA, the CDR3 is TGTGCCAGCAGTTTAAGCGGTGTAGAGACCCAGTACTTC.

This sequence joins TRBV28 and TRBJ2-3, with a weak D call TRBD2 (6 bases). CDR3 size: 16 residues. From germline, CDR1 is MDHEN and CDR2 SYDVKM. V was trimmed by 5 bases and J by 5 bases, leaving 20 bases between them. CDR3 nucleotides: TGTGCCAGCAGTCTTATGTTGGACGGGCGGGGAGATACGCAGTATTTT. Protein: CASSLMLDGRGDTQYF.

V is TRBV5-4 and J is TRBJ2-2; TRBD1 matches at 9 bases. The V gene's germline CDR1 is SGHNT and CDR2 YYREEE (reference sequence). The CDR3 spans 16 residues. V shed 2 bases and J 2 bases; nucleotides not matched to a gene: 4. The CDR3 nucleotides are TGTGCCAGCAGCTTTGGACAGGGGAAAAACACCGGGGAGCTGTTTTTT. It specifies CASSFGQGKNTGELFF.

The rearrangement joins TRBV12-3 or TRBV12-4 to TRBJ2-7, with D unclear. Between the trimmed V and J ends, which lost 5 bases and 1 base, there was a span of 3 bases. This CDR3 is 11 amino acids long. The CDR3, as DNA: TGTGCCAGCAGTCCTTCCTACGAGCAGTACTTC. This encodes CASSPSYEQYF.

This clone was counted once. J is TRBJ2-7 and V is TRBV9; 7 positions agree with TRBD1. V lost 3 bases to trimming and J lost 2 bases; unmatched junction nucleotides: 5. Germline assignment: CDR1 SGDLS and CDR2 YYNGEE. The CDR3 length is 14 residues. Written as DNA, the CDR3 is TGTGCCAGCAGCGCGGGGACAGATCCCTACGAGCAGTACTTC. It is translated as CASSAGTDPYEQYF. The full variable domain, completed using reference TRBV9 and TRBJ2-7, is DSGVTQTPKHLITATGQRVTLRCSPRSGDLSVYWYQQSLDQGLQFLIQYYNGEERAKGNILERFSAQQFPDLHSELNLSSLELGDSALYFCASSAGTDPYEQYFGPGTRLTVT.

V gene TRBV5-4 combines with J gene TRBJ2-7, with 15 nucleotides matching TRBD2. The CDR3 has 17 amino acids. J gave up 4 bases and V 3 bases, and 8 bases lay outside the gene matches. Looked up from germline, CDR1 is SGHNT and CDR2 is YYREEE (reference sequence). CDR3 coding DNA: TGTGCCAGCAGCTCAGGGACTAGCGGGAGGACGAGGTACGAGCAGTACTTC. It encodes CASSSGTSGRTRYEQYF.

The genes are TRBV3-1 (or the pseudogene TRBV3-2) and TRBJ1-3; D call uncertain. V lost 6 bases, J lost 4 bases, and 13 bases lay in between. Germline CDR1 and CDR2: LGHDT and YNNKEL (reference sequence). The CDR3 has 14 residues. CDR3 in DNA: TGTGCCAGCAGTACCTCAGGTTACGGAAACACCATATATTTT. It yields the protein CASSTSGYGNTIYF.

J is TRBJ2-7 and V is TRBV4-1; D might be TRBD2 (5 bases). Germline-derived CDR1 and CDR2 are MGHRA and YSYEKL. The V and J ends lost 0 bases and 6 bases respectively, with 21 bases between them. The CDR3 contains 17 residues. CDR3 in DNA: TGCGCCAGCAGCCAAGATGGGAGTAGTGGGTGGGATAGCGAGCAGTACTTC. Its translation is CASSQDGSSGWDSEQYF.

J is TRBJ2-2 and V is TRBV25-1, with 9 bases aligning to TRBD2. V lost 1 base and J lost 8; bases outside the gene matches: 5. The CDR3 runs 15 residues. The germline V gene has CDR1 MGHDK and CDR2 SYGVNS. The CDR3 sequence: CASSELSGRRGELFF. The CDR3, as DNA: TGTGCCAGCAGTGAATTAAGCGGGAGGAGGGGGGAGCTGTTTTTT.

This clone showed up just a few times. V and J are TRBV30 and TRBJ2-7; 8 bases fit TRBD1. From germline, CDR1 is GTSNPN and CDR2 SVGIG (reference sequence). V was pared by 2 bases and J by 4 bases, with 7 bases of the junction left unmatched. The CDR3 is made up of 14 amino acids. The CDR3 nucleotides are TGTGCCTGGAGTACCGGGACAGGTGGATACGAGCAGTACTTC. It specifies CAWSTGTGGYEQYF.

On this clone: An end of the junction does not agree with germline; a read error may underlie this. The J gene is TRBJ2-7, the V gene TRBV4-2; 7 bases line up with TRBD2. CDR1 is LGHNA, CDR2 YNFKEQ, per germline. This CDR3 is 14 amino acids long. The CDR3 here is CASSHGTISDEQYF. CDR3 nucleotide sequence: TGTGCCAGCAGCCATGGGACTATCTCCGACGAGCAGTACTTC.

The J gene is TRBJ2-1, the V gene TRBV11-3; 9 bases fit TRBD2. After removal of 1 base from V and 6 bases from J, the junction contained 1 base not matched to a gene. The CDR3 consists of 14 residues. Germline assignment: CDR1 SGHNT and CDR2 YENEEA. CDR3 nucleotide sequence: TGTGCCAGCAGCTTAGGCGGGGGGGTCAATGAGCAGTTCTTC. Translation gives CASSLGGGVNEQFF.

In this sample, this clone turned up once. J is TRBJ2-3 and V is TRBV29-1, with 8 bases lining up with TRBD2. This CDR3 spans 13 amino acids. The V segment lost 6 bases and the J segment 2 bases; nucleotides outside the gene matches: 4. Per germline, CDR1 SQVTM and CDR2 ANQGSEA. CDR3 sequence (DNA): TGCAGCGTCGGGGGGGGTTCCACAGATACGCAGTATTTT. Translation: CSVGGGSTDTQYF.

The genes are TRBV3-1 (or the pseudogene TRBV3-2) and TRBJ2-3; D is possibly TRBD1 (5 bases). Germline V gives CDR1 LGHDT, CDR2 YNNKEL (reference sequence). The CDR3 is 13 amino acids. V gave up 1 base and J gave up 6 bases, with 8 bases separating them. The CDR3 coding sequence is TGTGCCAGCAGCCAAGCGAAGGGGGATACGCAGTATTTT. Residues: CASSQAKGDTQYF.